These 30 T cell receptor beta chains were sequenced from one sample in a study of blood T cell repertoires in COVID-19. TCRdb's table, derived via immunoSEQ multiplex PCR, lists solely in-frame clones and lacks some. The table has roughly 300,000 clones, about 92% seen once. Sequencing was done on a sample of PBMCs or T cells enriched from blood (not recorded which). These receptors all come from a woman aged 25-40 years who had recovered from COVID-19.

This clone was seen a single time. V gene TRBV13 combines with J gene TRBJ2-3; 9 bases are a match to TRBD2. This CDR3 has 14 amino acids. Losses at the gene ends were 5 bases for V and 1 base for J; bases not matched to a gene: 1. Germline V gene data show CDR1 as PRHDT and CDR2 as FYEKMQ (reference sequence). The CDR3 loop reads CASSRTSGTDTQYF. DNA for the CDR3: TGTGCCAGCAGCCGGACTAGCGGCACAGATACGCAGTATTTT.

The V and J genes are TRBV15 and TRBJ1-3; 7 nucleotides match TRBD1. V shed 3 bases, J shed 0 bases, and the junction held 5 bases outside the gene matches. The CDR3 extends over 16 amino acids. CDR1 and CDR2 (germline): LNHNV, YYDKDF (reference sequence). The CDR3 region is CATSRGQPSSGNTIYF. DNA for the CDR3: TGTGCCACCAGCAGGGGACAGCCGAGCTCTGGAAACACCATATATTTT.

J is TRBJ1-1 and V is TRBV27; weak D call: TRBD1 (5 bases). Germline CDR1 reads MNHEY; CDR2 reads SMNVEV (reference sequence). This CDR3 has 13 residues. V lost 3 bases to trimming and J lost 3 bases, with 8 bases between them. In DNA, the CDR3 is TGTGCCAGCAGTTTCAACAGGCACACTGAAGCTTTCTTT. Protein sequence: CASSFNRHTEAFF.

V gene TRBV7-3 combines with J gene TRBJ2-1, with TRBD2 matching over 13 bases. CDR3 length: 15 amino acids. Trimming cost V 1 base and J 9 bases; bases outside gene matches: 3. CDR1 and CDR2 from the germline V gene are SGHTA and FQGTGA. DNA of the CDR3: TGTGCCAGCAGCTTAAGGGGGACTAGCGGGGCTGAGCAGTTCTTC. Translating gives CASSLRGTSGAEQFF.

This clone came up once. This chain joins TRBV11-3 and TRBJ2-7; D unclear. The CDR3 runs to 13 residues. Deletions cut 2 bases from V and 5 bases from J, with 10 bases between. The germline CDR1 and CDR2 sequences are SGHNT and YENEEA. The CDR3 is CASSLTQAHEQYF. The CDR3 DNA is TGTGCCAGCAGCTTAACTCAGGCCCACGAGCAGTACTTC.

This clone was seen repeatedly, ten times or more. The chain has TRBV5-1 and TRBJ2-7, with no clear D. Germline V gives CDR1 SGHRS, CDR2 YFSETQ. The CDR3 runs 13 residues. Trimming shortened V by 4 bases and J by 5 bases, and 13 bases separated the two germline ends. This CDR3 is CASSPATRNEQYF. CDR3 nucleotide sequence: TGCGCCAGCAGCCCGGCCACCAGGAACGAGCAGTACTTC. Using reference TRBV5-1 and TRBJ2-7 for the parts outside the CDR3, the full variable domain is KAGVTQTPRYLIKTRGQQVTLSCSPISGHRSVSWYQQTPGQGLQFLFEYFSETQRNKGNFPGRFSGRQFSNSRSEMNVSTLELGDSALYLCASSPATRNEQYFGPGTRLTVT.

This CDR3 is CASSPQSQVATNEKLFF. The DNA for the CDR3 is TGTGCCAGCTCACCACAGAGTCAGGTTGCAACTAATGAAAAACTGTTTTTT. The rearrangement links TRBV18 to TRBJ1-4; D gene ambiguous. With 1 base removed from V and 0 bases from J, the gap between germline ends came to 12 bases. Per germline, CDR1 KGHSH and CDR2 LQKENI. The CDR3 totals 17 residues.

The V call is TRBV5-4, the J call TRBJ1-5; D is ambiguous. Germline-derived CDR1 and CDR2 are SGHNT and YYREEE (reference sequence). This CDR3 region has 13 residues. Trimming removed 0 bases from V and 11 bases from J, with 12 bases in between. The CDR3 DNA is TGTGCCAGCAGCTTGGACCCCGGAGAGACCCAGCATTTT. Its protein product is CASSLDPGETQHF.

Here the CDR3 DNA reads TGCGCCAGCAGCTTGGAAGGGGCCGGGCGTGAGCAGTTCTTC. This encodes CASSLEGAGREQFF. The chain has TRBV5-1 and TRBJ2-1, with D possibly being TRBD1 (5 bases). The V and J ends lost 0 bases and 9 bases respectively, with 13 bases between them. The CDR3 extends over 14 amino acids. Germline V gives CDR1 SGHRS, CDR2 YFSETQ.

This chain links TRBV7-8 with TRBJ2-1, with 11 bases identical to TRBD2. Germline trimming cut 5 bases from V and 9 bases from J; bases unmatched to any gene: 9. The CDR3 is 15 amino acids. Per the germline V gene, CDR1 is SGHVS and CDR2 is FQNEAQ. CDR3 residues: CASSISGGAVSEQFF. CDR3 nucleotide sequence: TGTGCCAGCAGCATTAGCGGGGGGGCAGTCAGTGAGCAGTTCTTC.

The chain couples TRBV6-1 to TRBJ1-6; D remains ambiguous. The CDR3 is made up of 14 amino acids. The V end lost 1 base, the J end lost 10 bases, and 11 bases lay between the germline ends. Looked up from germline, CDR1 is MNHNS and CDR2 is SASEGT. The CDR3 coding sequence is TGTGCCAGCAGTGAAGTTCCGATGGAGTCACCCCTCCACTTT. Protein sequence: CASSEVPMESPLHF.

The chain recombines TRBV6-6 with TRBJ2-5; D might be TRBD1 (5 bases). This CDR3 has 12 amino acids. The V gene's germline CDR1 is MNHNY and CDR2 SVGAGI (reference sequence). V was cut by 8 bases and J by 2 bases, with 9 bases left in between. The CDR3 DNA is TGTGCCAGCCCTACAGGACAAGAGACCCAGTACTTC. As protein: CASPTGQETQYF.

The chain recombines TRBV20-1 with TRBJ1-2, with a weak D call TRBD1 (5 bases). CDR1 and CDR2 (germline): DFQATT, SNEGSKA (reference sequence). Trimming pared 5 bases from V and 3 bases from J, leaving 7 bases between. The CDR3 extends over 11 amino acids. DNA of the CDR3: TGCAGTGCTTCCAGGGACTATGGCTACACCTTC. This gives the protein CSASRDYGYTF.

The rearrangement uses TRBV29-1 and TRBJ2-3; no clear D gene. CDR1 is SQVTM and CDR2 is ANQGSEA in the germline V gene. V was shortened by 1 base and J by 2 bases, with 4 bases between the two germline ends. The CDR3 is made up of 12 amino acids. This chain's CDR3 is CSVEGATDTQYF. The CDR3 DNA reads TGCAGCGTTGAAGGGGCCACAGATACGCAGTATTTT.

The chain links TRBV7-2 to TRBJ2-7; D is uncertain. The germline V gene has CDR1 SGHTA and CDR2 FQGNSA. The V end was cut by 2 bases, the J end by 1 base, with 9 bases between. The CDR3 runs to 14 residues. The CDR3 loop is CASSLRRNSYEQYF. CDR3 sequence (DNA): TGTGCCAGCAGCTTACGCAGGAATTCCTACGAGCAGTACTTC. The entire variable domain, with the rest obtained from reference TRBV7-2 and TRBJ2-7, is as follows: GAGVSQSPSNKVTEKGKDVELRCDPISGHTALYWYRQSLGQGLEFLIYFQGNSAPDKSGLPSDRFSAERTGGSVSTLTIQRTQQEDSAVYLCASSLRRNSYEQYFGPGTRLTVT.

V usage is TRBV4-1 and J usage is TRBJ2-7; TRBD2 agrees at 9 bases. The junction had 1 base not matched to a gene; V was cut back by 0 bases and J by 4 bases. CDR1 and CDR2 (germline): MGHRA, YSYEKL. The CDR3 is 14 residues long. CDR3 coding DNA: TGCGCCAGCAGCCAAGAGCTAGCGGGATACGAGCAGTACTTC. This codes for CASSQELAGYEQYF.

The chain couples TRBV9 to TRBJ1-6; D gene ambiguous. The length of the CDR3 is 13 residues. Trimming cost V 2 bases and J 6 bases, with 6 bases left between them. The germline gives CDR1 SGDLS, CDR2 YYNGEE. CDR3 nucleotides: TGTGCCAGCAGCGTCGAGATTAATTCACCCCTCCACTTT. Translation: CASSVEINSPLHF.

The chain combines TRBV9 with TRBJ2-6; TRBD1 matches 10 bases. The junction had 6 bases not matched to a gene; V was cut back by 6 bases and J by 3 bases. The CDR3 spans 16 residues. CDR1 and CDR2 from the germline V gene are SGDLS and YYNGEE. The chain's CDR3 is CASTRDRGGGANVLTF. The CDR3 nucleotides read TGTGCCAGCACCCGGGACAGGGGAGGTGGGGCCAACGTCCTGACTTTC.

The genes are TRBV11-2 and TRBJ1-5; 8 positions match TRBD1. Per the germline V gene, CDR1 is SGHAT and CDR2 is FQNNGV. This CDR3 region has 15 residues. After removal of 5 bases from V and 4 bases from J, the junction contained 7 bases not matched to a gene. This chain's CDR3 is CASSPQGAGNQPQHF. CDR3 sequence (DNA): TGTGCCAGCAGCCCCCAGGGGGCCGGGAATCAGCCCCAGCATTTT.

The gene calls are TRBV4-3 and TRBJ2-7; 9 positions match TRBD1. CDR3 size: 15 residues. Germline CDR1 LGHNA, CDR2 YSLEER. J lost 1 base, V lost 6 bases, and 7 bases had no gene match. CDR3 amino acids: CASSRDRDLSYEQYF. Here the CDR3 DNA reads TGCGCCAGCAGTCGGGACAGGGACCTATCCTACGAGCAGTACTTC.

On this clone itself: A junction boundary mismatches the germline segment, possibly from a read error. The CDR3 DNA reads TGTGCCAGCAGTTTAGCGGGAGTGGGAGATACGCAGTATTTT. Translating gives CASSLAGVGDTQYF. The V call is TRBV7-9, the J call TRBJ2-3, with 9 bases lining up with TRBD2. This CDR3 is built from 14 residues. The germline V gene encodes CDR1 SEHNR and CDR2 FQNEAQ (reference sequence).

The rearrangement joins TRBV11-3 to TRBJ2-5, with D perhaps TRBD2 (6 bases). Germline values: CDR1 SGHNT, CDR2 YENEEA. Trimming took off 4 bases at V and 4 bases at J, with 10 bases between the two ends. The length of the CDR3 is 13 residues. The CDR3 protein is CASSSGTRETQYF. The CDR3 nucleotides are TGTGCCAGCAGCTCCGGGACTCGAGAGACCCAGTACTTC.

V is TRBV19 and J is TRBJ1-5, with D unresolved. Germline CDR1 is LNHDA and CDR2 is SQIVND (reference sequence). Trimming took off 0 bases at V and 9 bases at J, with 6 bases between the two ends. The CDR3 has 12 amino acids. This chain's CDR3 is CASSIEAGPQHF. DNA for the CDR3: TGTGCCAGTAGTATAGAGGCGGGGCCCCAGCATTTT.

The chain couples TRBV7-2 to TRBJ2-5; D is ambiguous. The length of the CDR3 is 13 residues. V was shortened by 3 bases and J by 4 bases, with 9 bases between the two germline ends. Germline V lookup: CDR1 SGHTA, CDR2 FQGNSA. The CDR3 DNA is TGTGCCAGCAGCTTCTCCACGGGAGAGACCCAGTACTTC. It codes for CASSFSTGETQYF.

The gene calls are TRBV13 and TRBJ2-5; D is unclear. This CDR3 is built from 12 residues. V was pared by 5 bases and J by 1 base, with 5 bases between. CDR1 and CDR2 (germline): PRHDT, FYEKMQ (reference sequence). CDR3 residues: CASSPSQETQYF. The CDR3 DNA is TGTGCCAGCAGCCCGTCCCAAGAGACCCAGTACTTC.

The chain uses TRBV19 and TRBJ1-4, with D hard to call. The CDR3 covers 14 residues. Trimming took 3 bases from V and 6 from J, leaving 11 bases between them. Germline lookup yields CDR1 LNHDA and CDR2 SQIVND (reference sequence). CDR3 in DNA: TGTGCCAGTAGTATTATCCGGAGGGATGAAAAACTGTTTTTT. This codes for CASSIIRRDEKLFF.

This clone was seen a single time. V usage is TRBV28 and J usage is TRBJ2-3; 12 bases match TRBD2. From germline, CDR1 is MDHEN and CDR2 SYDVKM. Trimming took 8 bases from V and 0 from J; bases not matched to a gene: 3. CDR3 size: 15 residues. The CDR3: CASVGTSGSTDTQYF. The CDR3 DNA is TGTGCCAGCGTCGGGACTAGCGGGAGCACAGATACGCAGTATTTT.

The chain uses TRBV7-2 and TRBJ2-5; 8 nucleotides agree with TRBD1. This CDR3 region has 14 residues. The V gene end was trimmed by 3 bases and the J gene end by 5 bases; junction bases not matched to a gene: 5. Germline V gives CDR1 SGHTA, CDR2 FQGNSA. The CDR3 is CASSLTTGEETQYF. CDR3 nucleotide sequence: TGTGCCAGCAGCTTGACGACAGGGGAGGAGACCCAGTACTTC.

V usage is TRBV5-5 and J usage is TRBJ2-7; a weak D match, TRBD1 (5 bases). Looked up from germline, CDR1 is SGHKS and CDR2 is YYEKEE (reference sequence). The CDR3 has 15 residues. Trimming pared 1 base from V and 2 bases from J, leaving 13 bases between. The CDR3 DNA reads as TGTGCCAGCAGCTTGTCCCCAGGGCGAGCCTACGAGCAGTACTTC. This codes for CASSLSPGRAYEQYF.

The chain couples TRBV28 to TRBJ1-5; a possible D gene is TRBD1 (6 bases). Germline V CDR1 and CDR2: MDHEN, SYDVKM. This CDR3 has 15 residues. V was trimmed by 6 bases and J by 5 bases, leaving 17 bases between them. DNA for the CDR3: TGTGCCAGCAGATTTGCAGGGGAAGGGTATCAGCCCCAGCATTTT. This translates into CASRFAGEGYQPQHF.